One TCR beta chain is described in this entry. V lost 1 base and J lost 1; bases outside the gene matches: 7. The CDR3 sequence is 17 residues long. One entry per CDR3 protein, called by TCRdb with MiXCR from the 5' RACE reads. The repertoire holds 470,000 or so distinct CDR3 sequences, approximately 24% seen once, with around 3% in the top ten. The data were taken from a study of identical twins. This sample was shared with a second study, whose subject was T cells expressing NK-cell markers. From that study: Seven sequenced donors out of eight were HCMV-seropositive, one seronegative. Clones of NKG2C+ T cells that had expanded were of unclear HCMV specificity.

This chain connects TRBV12-3 or TRBV12-4 to TRBJ2-4, with TRBD2 matching over 7 bases. The sample consisted of CD4+ T cells sorted from blood. This receptor was obtained from a woman younger than 35 in good health. CDR3 loop: CASSLGGRERAKNIQYF. CDR3 coding DNA: TGTGCCAGCAGTTTAGGGGGGAGGGAAAGGGCCAAAAACATTCAGTACTTC.